This T cell receptor (beta chain) was found in a study of CD8 T cells in Susac syndrome. An amount of RNA that ranged from roughly 0.45 to 1 ug was reverse transcribed with random hexamers. From the immunoSEQ multiplex PCR reads, TCRdb called clonotypes with MiXCR, one entry per CDR3 protein. The profile shows around 160,000 distinct CDR3 sequences, around 93% of them singletons. This clonotype originated in a human donor in good health. Sequencing was carried out using CD4+ T cells from PBMCs.

The CDR3 coding sequence is TGTGCCAGCAGTCTTGGACAAAGGGAGCTGTTTTTT. Its protein is CASSLGQRELFF. The rearrangement uses TRBV5-6 and TRBJ2-2; perhaps TRBD1 as D (5 bases). V lost 5 bases to trimming and J lost 9 bases, with 11 bases between them. CDR3 length: 12 residues. Germline values: CDR1 SGHDT, CDR2 YYEEEE.